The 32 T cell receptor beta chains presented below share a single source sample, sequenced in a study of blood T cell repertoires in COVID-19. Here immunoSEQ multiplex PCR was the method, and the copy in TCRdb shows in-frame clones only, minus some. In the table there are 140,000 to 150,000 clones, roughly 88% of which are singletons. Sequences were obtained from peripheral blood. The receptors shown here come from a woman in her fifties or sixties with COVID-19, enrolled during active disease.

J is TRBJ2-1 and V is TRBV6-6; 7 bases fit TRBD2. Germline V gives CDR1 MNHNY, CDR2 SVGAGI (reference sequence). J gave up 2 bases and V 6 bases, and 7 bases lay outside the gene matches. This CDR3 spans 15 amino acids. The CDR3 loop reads CASSPSGTTYNEQFF. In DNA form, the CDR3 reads TGTGCCAGCAGCCCTAGCGGAACTACCTACAATGAGCAGTTCTTC.

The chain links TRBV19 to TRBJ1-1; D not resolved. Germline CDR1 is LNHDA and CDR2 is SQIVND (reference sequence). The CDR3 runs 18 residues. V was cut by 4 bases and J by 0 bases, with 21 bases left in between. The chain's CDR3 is CASSKNPVQVTMNTEAFF. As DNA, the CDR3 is TGTGCCAGTAGTAAAAACCCGGTTCAGGTCACCATGAACACTGAAGCTTTCTTT.

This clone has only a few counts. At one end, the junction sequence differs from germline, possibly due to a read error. The CDR3 is CAWSPGTGRVNAKLFF. The CDR3 DNA follows: TGTGCCTGGAGTCCCGGGACAGGGAGGGTGAATGCAAAACTGTTTTTT. The chain links TRBV30 to TRBJ1-4, with TRBD1 identical over 9 bases. CDR1 is GTSNPN and CDR2 is SVGIG in the germline V gene (reference sequence). The CDR3 has 16 residues.

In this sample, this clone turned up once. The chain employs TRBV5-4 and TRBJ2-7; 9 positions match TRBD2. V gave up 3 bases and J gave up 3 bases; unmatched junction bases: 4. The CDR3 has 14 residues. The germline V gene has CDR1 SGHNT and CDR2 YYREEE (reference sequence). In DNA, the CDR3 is TGTGCCAGCAGCTGGGCTAGCGGGGACTACGAGCAGTACTTC. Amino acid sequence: CASSWASGDYEQYF.

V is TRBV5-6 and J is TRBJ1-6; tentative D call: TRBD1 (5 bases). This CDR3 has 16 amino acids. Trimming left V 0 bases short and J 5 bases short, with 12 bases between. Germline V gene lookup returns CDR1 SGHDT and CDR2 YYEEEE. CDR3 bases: TGTGCCAGCAGCTTGGATGCAGGGCAAAATAATTCACCCCTCCACTTT. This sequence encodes CASSLDAGQNNSPLHF.

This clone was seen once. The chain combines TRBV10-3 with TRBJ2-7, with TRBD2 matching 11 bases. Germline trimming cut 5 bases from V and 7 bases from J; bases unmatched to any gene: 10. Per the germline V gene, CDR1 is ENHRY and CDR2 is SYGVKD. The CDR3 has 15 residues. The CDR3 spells CAISPKRTSGSEQYF. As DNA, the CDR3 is TGTGCCATCAGTCCGAAGAGGACTAGCGGGTCGGAGCAGTACTTC.

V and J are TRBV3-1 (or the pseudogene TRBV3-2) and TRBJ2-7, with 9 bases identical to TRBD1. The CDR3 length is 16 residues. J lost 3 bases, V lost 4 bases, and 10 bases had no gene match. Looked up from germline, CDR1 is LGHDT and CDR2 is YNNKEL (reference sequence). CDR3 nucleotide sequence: TGTGCCAGCAGCCCTTGGGACAGGGTATTCGACTACGAGCAGTACTTC. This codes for CASSPWDRVFDYEQYF.

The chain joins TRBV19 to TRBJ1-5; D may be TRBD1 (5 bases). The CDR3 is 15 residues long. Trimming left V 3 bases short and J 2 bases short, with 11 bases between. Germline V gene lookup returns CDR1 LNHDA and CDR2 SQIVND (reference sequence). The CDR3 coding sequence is TGTGCCAGTAGTATGATTCCGGGGGGCAATCAGCCCCAGCATTTT. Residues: CASSMIPGGNQPQHF. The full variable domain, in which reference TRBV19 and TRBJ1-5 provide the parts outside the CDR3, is DGGITQSPKYLFRKEGQNVTLSCEQNLNHDAMYWYRQDPGQGLRLIYYSQIVNDFQKGDIAEGYSVSREKKESFPLTVTSAQKNPTAFYLCASSMIPGGNQPQHFGDGTRLSIL.

The CDR3 here is CASSAGDWVETQYF. Here the CDR3 DNA reads TGTGCCAGTAGCGCGGGGGACTGGGTAGAGACCCAGTACTTC. V gene TRBV19 combines with J gene TRBJ2-5; 7 bases line up with TRBD2. Germline V gene lookup returns CDR1 LNHDA and CDR2 SQIVND (reference sequence). J was trimmed by 4 bases and V by 6 bases; bases with no gene match: 8. The CDR3 is made up of 14 amino acids.

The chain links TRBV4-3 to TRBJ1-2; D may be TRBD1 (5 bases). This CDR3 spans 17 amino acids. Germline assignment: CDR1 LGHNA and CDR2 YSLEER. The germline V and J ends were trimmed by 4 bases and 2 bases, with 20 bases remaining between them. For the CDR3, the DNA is TGCGCCAGCAGCCCCGAGACCACAGCGGGACGGAACTATGGCTACACCTTC. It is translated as CASSPETTAGRNYGYTF.

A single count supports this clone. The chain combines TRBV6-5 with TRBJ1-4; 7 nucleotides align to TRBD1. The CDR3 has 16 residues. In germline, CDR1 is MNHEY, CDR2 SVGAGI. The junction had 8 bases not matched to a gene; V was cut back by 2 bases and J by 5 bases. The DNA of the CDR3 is TGTGCCAGCAGTTACACCGACAGGGCCGTAAATGAAAAACTGTTTTTT. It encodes CASSYTDRAVNEKLFF.

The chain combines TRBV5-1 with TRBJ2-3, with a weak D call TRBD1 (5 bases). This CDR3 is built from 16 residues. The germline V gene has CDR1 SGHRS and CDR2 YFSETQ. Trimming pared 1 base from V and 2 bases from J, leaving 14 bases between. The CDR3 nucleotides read TGCGCCAGCAGCTTGAGTTTGGGCGGACACACAGATACGCAGTATTTT. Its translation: CASSLSLGGHTDTQYF.

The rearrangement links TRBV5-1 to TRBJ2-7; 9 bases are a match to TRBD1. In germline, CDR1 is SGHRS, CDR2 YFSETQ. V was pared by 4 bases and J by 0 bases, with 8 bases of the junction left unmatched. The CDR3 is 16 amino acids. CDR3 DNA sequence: TGCGCCAGCAGCGTATTACAGGGGGCTTTCTCCTACGAGCAGTACTTC. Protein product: CASSVLQGAFSYEQYF. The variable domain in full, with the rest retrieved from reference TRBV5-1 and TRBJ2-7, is KAGVTQTPRYLIKTRGQQVTLSCSPISGHRSVSWYQQTPGQGLQFLFEYFSETQRNKGNFPGRFSGRQFSNSRSEMNVSTLELGDSALYLCASSVLQGAFSYEQYFGPGTRLTVT.

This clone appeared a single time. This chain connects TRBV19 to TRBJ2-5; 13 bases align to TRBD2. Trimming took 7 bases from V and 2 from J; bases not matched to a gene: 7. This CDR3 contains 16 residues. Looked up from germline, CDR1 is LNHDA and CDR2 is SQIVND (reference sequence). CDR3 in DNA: TGTGCCAGTATGCGTACGGGACTAGCGGGGCAAGAGACCCAGTACTTC. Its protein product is CASMRTGLAGQETQYF.

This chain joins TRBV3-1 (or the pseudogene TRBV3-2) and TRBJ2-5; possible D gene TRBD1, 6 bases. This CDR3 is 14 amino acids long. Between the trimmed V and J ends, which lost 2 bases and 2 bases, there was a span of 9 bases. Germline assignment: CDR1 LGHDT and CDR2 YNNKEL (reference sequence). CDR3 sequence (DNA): TGTGCCAGCAGCCAAACGACAGGTCAAGAGACCCAGTACTTC. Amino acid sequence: CASSQTTGQETQYF.

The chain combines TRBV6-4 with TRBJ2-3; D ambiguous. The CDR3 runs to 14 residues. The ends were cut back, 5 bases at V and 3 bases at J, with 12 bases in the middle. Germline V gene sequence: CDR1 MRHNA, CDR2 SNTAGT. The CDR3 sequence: CASSLEVSTDTQYF. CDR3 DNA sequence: TGTGCCAGCAGTCTAGAAGTGAGTACAGATACGCAGTATTTT.

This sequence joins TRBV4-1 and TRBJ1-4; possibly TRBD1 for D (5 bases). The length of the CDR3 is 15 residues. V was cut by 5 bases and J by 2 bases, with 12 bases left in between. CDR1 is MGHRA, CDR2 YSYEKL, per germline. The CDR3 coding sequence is TGCGCCAGCAGCTCGCCCAGGGCTACTAATGAAAAACTGTTTTTT. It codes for CASSSPRATNEKLFF.

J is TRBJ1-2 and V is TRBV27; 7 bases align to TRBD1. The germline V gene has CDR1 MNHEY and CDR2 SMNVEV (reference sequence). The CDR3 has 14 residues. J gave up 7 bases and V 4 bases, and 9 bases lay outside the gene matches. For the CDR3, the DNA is TGTGCCAGCAGTTCCGGACAGGCATTGGGTGGCTACACCTTC. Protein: CASSSGQALGGYTF.

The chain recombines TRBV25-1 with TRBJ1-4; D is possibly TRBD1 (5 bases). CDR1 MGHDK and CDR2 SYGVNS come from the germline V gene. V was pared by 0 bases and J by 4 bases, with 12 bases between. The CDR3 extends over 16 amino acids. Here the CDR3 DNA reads TGTGCCAGCAGTGAATATATGGGCAGGGTTAATGAAAAACTGTTTTTT. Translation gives CASSEYMGRVNEKLFF.

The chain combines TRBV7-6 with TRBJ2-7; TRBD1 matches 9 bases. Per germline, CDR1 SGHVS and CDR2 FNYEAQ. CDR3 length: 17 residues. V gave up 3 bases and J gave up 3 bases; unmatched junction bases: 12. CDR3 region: CASSFGLGDRGIYEQYF. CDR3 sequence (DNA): TGTGCCAGCAGCTTTGGCCTCGGCGACAGGGGGATCTACGAGCAGTACTTC.

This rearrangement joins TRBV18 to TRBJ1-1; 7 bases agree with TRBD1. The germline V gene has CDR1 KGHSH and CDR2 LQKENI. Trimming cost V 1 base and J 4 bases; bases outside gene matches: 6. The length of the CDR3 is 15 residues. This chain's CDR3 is CASSPQTGWGTEAFF. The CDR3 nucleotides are TGTGCCAGCTCACCACAGACAGGGTGGGGCACTGAAGCTTTCTTT.

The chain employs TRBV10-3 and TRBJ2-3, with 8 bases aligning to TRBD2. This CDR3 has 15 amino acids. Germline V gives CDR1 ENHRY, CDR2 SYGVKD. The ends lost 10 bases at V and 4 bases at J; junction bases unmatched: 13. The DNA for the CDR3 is TGTGCCACGTTGATCGGTAGCGGGGACGCAGATACGCAGTATTTT. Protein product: CATLIGSGDADTQYF.

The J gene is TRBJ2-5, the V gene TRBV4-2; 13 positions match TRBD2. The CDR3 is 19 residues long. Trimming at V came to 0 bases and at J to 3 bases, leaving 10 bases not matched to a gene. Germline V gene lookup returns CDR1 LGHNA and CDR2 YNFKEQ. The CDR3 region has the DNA TGTGCCAGCAGCCAAGAGCTAGGTGTTGGACTAGCGGGGGAAGAGACCCAGTACTTC. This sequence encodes CASSQELGVGLAGEETQYF.

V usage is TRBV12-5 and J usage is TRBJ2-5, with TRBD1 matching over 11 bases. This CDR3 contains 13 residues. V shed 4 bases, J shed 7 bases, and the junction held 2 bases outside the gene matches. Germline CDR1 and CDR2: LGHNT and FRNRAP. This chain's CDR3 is CASGWGTGGTQYF. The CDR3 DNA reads TGTGCTAGTGGTTGGGGGACAGGGGGGACCCAGTACTTC. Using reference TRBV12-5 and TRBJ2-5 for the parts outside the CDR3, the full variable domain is DARVTQTPRHKVTEMGQEVTMRCQPILGHNTVFWYRQTMMQGLELLAYFRNRAPLDDSGMPKDRFSAEMPDATLATLKIQPSEPRDSAVYFCASGWGTGGTQYFGPGTRLLVL.

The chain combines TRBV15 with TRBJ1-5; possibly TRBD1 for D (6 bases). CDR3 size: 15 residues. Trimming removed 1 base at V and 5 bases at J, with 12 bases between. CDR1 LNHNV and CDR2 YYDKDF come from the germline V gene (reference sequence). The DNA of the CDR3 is TGTGCCACCAGCAGAGTAGGGCAGGGGCATCAGCCCCAGCATTTT. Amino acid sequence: CATSRVGQGHQPQHF.

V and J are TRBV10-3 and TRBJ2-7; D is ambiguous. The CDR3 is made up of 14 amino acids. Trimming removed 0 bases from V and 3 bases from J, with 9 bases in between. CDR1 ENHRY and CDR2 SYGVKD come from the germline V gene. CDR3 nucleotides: TGTGCCATCAGTGAGTCGACGACAAACTACGAGCAGTACTTC. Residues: CAISESTTNYEQYF.

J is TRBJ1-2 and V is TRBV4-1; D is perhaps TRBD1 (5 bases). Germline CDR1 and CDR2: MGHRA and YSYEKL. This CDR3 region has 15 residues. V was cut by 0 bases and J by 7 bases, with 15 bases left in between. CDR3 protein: CASSQDLGRALGYTF. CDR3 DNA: TGCGCCAGCAGCCAAGACTTAGGCAGGGCACTTGGCTACACCTTC.

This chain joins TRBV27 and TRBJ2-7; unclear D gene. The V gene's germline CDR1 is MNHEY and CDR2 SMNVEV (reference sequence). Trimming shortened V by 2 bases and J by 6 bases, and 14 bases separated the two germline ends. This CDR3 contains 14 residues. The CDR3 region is CASSLVQEPGEQYF. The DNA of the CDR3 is TGTGCCAGCAGTTTAGTGCAAGAACCGGGCGAGCAGTACTTC.

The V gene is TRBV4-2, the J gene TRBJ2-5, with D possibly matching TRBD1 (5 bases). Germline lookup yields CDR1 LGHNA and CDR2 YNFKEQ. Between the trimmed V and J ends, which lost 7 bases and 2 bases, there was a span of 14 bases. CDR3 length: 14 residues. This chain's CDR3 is CASNSGLGQETQYF. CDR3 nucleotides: TGTGCCAGCAACTCAGGGCTCGGACAAGAGACCCAGTACTTC.

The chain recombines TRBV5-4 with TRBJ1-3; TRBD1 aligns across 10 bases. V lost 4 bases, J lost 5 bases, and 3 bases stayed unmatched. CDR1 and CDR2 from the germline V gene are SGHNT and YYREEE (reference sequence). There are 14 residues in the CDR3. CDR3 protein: CASSEDRGRNTIYF. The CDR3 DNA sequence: TGTGCCAGCAGCGAGGACAGGGGGAGAAACACCATATATTTT.

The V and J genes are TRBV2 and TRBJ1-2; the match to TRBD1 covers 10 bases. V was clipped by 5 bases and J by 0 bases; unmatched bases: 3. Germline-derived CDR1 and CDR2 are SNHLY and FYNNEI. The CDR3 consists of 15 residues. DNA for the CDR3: TGTGCCAGCAGTTACGGACAGGGGGCTAACTATGGCTACACCTTC. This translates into CASSYGQGANYGYTF.

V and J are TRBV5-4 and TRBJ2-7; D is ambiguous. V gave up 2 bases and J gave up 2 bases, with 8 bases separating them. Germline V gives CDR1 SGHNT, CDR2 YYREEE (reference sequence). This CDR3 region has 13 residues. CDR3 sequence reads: CASSLSPTYEQYF. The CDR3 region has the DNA TGTGCCAGCAGCTTATCCCCCACCTACGAGCAGTACTTC.